This T cell receptor (beta chain) emerged from a study of cytomegalovirus exposure and HLA in healthy donors. This clone is medium-sized within its sample. This PCR relied on a set of 60 Vbeta primers and 13 Jbeta primers. Profiling relied on immunoSEQ multiplex PCR, and the TCRdb table lists in-frame clones only, not all of them. Among about 150,000 clones listed, less than 80% were seen once. This CDR3 contains 15 residues. CDR1 is LGHNA and CDR2 is YNFKEQ in the germline V gene. Unmatched junction bases numbered 9, after V lost 3 bases and J lost 7 bases. This receptor was identified in a man under 40 in good health and CMV-seronegative. The chain couples TRBV4-2 to TRBJ2-7; 10 nucleotides align to TRBD1. The source material was PBMCs. DNA of the CDR3: TGTGCCAGCAGCCAGGCCCTCGGACAGGGGGAAGAGCAGTACTTC. It specifies CASSQALGQGEEQYF.